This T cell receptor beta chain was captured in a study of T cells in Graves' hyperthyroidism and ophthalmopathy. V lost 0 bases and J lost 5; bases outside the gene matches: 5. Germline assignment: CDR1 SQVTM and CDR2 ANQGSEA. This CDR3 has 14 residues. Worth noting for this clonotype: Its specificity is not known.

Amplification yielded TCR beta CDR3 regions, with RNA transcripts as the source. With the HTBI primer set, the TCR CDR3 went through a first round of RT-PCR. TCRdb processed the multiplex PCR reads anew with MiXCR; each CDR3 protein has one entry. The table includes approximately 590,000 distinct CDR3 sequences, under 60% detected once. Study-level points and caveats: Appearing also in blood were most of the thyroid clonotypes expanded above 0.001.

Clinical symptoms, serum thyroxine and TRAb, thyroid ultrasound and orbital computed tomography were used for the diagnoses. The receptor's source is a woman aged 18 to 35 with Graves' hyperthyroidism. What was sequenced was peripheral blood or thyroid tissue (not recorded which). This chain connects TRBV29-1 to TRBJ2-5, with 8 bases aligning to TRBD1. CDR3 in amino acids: CSVEEGRGHETQYF. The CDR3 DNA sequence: TGCAGCGTTGAAGAGGGCAGGGGGCACGAGACCCAGTACTTC.